The 27 T cell receptor beta chains listed next were all sequenced from one sample in a study of shared clonotypes between healthy human individuals. The assay was immunoSEQ multiplex PCR, and TCRdb's table has in-frame clones only and misses some. The data hold around 700,000 clones, with less than 80% observed a single time. Sequencing input: memory CD4+ T cells sorted from blood. Stated subset: CD45RA-negative fraction. These receptors were collected from a woman under 40 in good health.

The chain is built from TRBV5-1 and TRBJ2-1, with D tentatively TRBD1 or TRBD2 (5 bases each). The ends were cut back, 4 bases at V and 2 bases at J, with 13 bases in the middle. The CDR3 length is 15 residues. The germline V gene has CDR1 SGHRS and CDR2 YFSETQ. Here the CDR3 reads CASSLTRGAYNEQFF. CDR3 DNA: TGCGCCAGCAGCCTCACGAGGGGAGCCTACAATGAGCAGTTCTTC.

CDR3 nucleotides: TGCGCCAGCAGCCCGGCGCGGGACTATTACACAGATACGCAGTATTTT. Amino acid sequence: CASSPARDYYTDTQYF. The chain carries TRBV5-1 and TRBJ2-3, with 7 bases matching TRBD2. The trim removed 4 bases at V and 2 bases at J, leaving 10 bases unmatched. The CDR3 spans 16 residues. From germline, CDR1 is SGHRS and CDR2 YFSETQ.

The J gene is TRBJ1-5, the V gene TRBV7-2; D unresolved. CDR1 is SGHTA, CDR2 FQGNSA, per germline. This CDR3 is 14 amino acids long. Trimming took 3 bases from V and 3 from J, leaving 9 bases between them. CDR3 sequence: CASSLSDFNQPQHF. The CDR3 DNA reads TGTGCCAGCAGCTTGTCTGACTTCAATCAGCCCCAGCATTTT.

In DNA, the CDR3 is TGTGCCAGCTCACCGTCCCGGGGGGAGCAGTTCTTC. Translating it yields CASSPSRGEQFF. V usage is TRBV18 and J usage is TRBJ2-1; maybe TRBD2 (6 bases). CDR1 and CDR2 (germline): KGHSH, LQKENI. The V and J ends lost 3 bases and 10 bases respectively, with 10 bases between them. CDR3 size: 12 residues.

J is TRBJ2-3 and V is TRBV11-3, with D perhaps matching TRBD2 (6 bases). V gave up 3 bases and J gave up 0 bases, with 10 bases separating them. CDR3 length equals 15 residues. The germline CDR1 and CDR2 sequences are SGHNT and YENEEA. The CDR3 sequence is CASSLRGISTDTQYF. The DNA of the CDR3 is TGTGCCAGCAGCTTGCGGGGTATTAGCACAGATACGCAGTATTTT.

This clone was seen many times. The chain links TRBV6-4 to TRBJ1-5, with 12 bases fitting TRBD1. CDR3 length: 14 amino acids. V trimming: 6 bases; J trimming: 7 bases; junction bases outside the gene matches: 4. Germline assignment: CDR1 MRHNA and CDR2 SNTAGT. CDR3: CASRAGTGGQPQHF. The CDR3 coding sequence is TGTGCCAGCAGGGCCGGGACAGGGGGCCAGCCCCAGCATTTT.

The CDR3 protein is CASSIDGGRGANVLTF. The CDR3 nucleotides are TGTGCCAGTAGTATAGATGGGGGGCGAGGGGCCAACGTCCTGACTTTC. This chain joins TRBV19 and TRBJ2-6; D possibly uses TRBD1 or TRBD2 (6 bases each). CDR3 length: 16 residues. The germline V and J ends were trimmed by 0 bases and 4 bases, with 10 bases remaining between them. Per the germline V gene, CDR1 is LNHDA and CDR2 is SQIVND (reference sequence).

V gene TRBV4-2 combines with J gene TRBJ2-5; 10 nucleotides agree with TRBD2. The CDR3 sequence is 15 residues long. With 4 bases clipped from V and 5 bases from J, the junction kept 7 bases outside the gene matches. Germline values: CDR1 LGHNA, CDR2 YNFKEQ. The CDR3 is CASSRETSGWETQYF. The CDR3 nucleotides are TGTGCCAGCAGCCGAGAGACTAGCGGGTGGGAGACCCAGTACTTC.

As regards this clone: Other DNA sequences in the sample encode the same CDR3. This chain links TRBV5-1 with TRBJ1-1, with 7 bases identical to TRBD1. Germline values: CDR1 SGHRS, CDR2 YFSETQ. J was trimmed by 4 bases and V by 4 bases; bases with no gene match: 4. This CDR3 comprises 13 residues. CDR3 region: CASSLDRATEAFF. In DNA, the CDR3 is TGCGCCAGCAGCCTCGACAGGGCCACTGAAGCTTTCTTT.

The J gene is TRBJ2-7, the V gene TRBV25-1; weak D call: TRBD1 (6 bases). The CDR3 totals 17 residues. V lost 2 bases and J lost 0, with 17 bases in between. Germline V gene lookup returns CDR1 MGHDK and CDR2 SYGVNS. The DNA of the CDR3 is TGTGCCAGCAGTGAAAAGGACAGACGAATTAGCTCCTACGAGCAGTACTTC. It encodes CASSEKDRRISSYEQYF.

The chain links TRBV5-1 to TRBJ1-2; 9 bases match TRBD1. The J segment lost 7 bases and the V segment lost 3 bases, leaving 13 bases of the junction unmatched. This CDR3 has 16 residues. Per the germline V gene, CDR1 is SGHRS and CDR2 is YFSETQ. CDR3 protein: CASSSTIWDRASGYTF. In DNA form, the CDR3 reads TGCGCCAGCAGCTCCACCATTTGGGACAGGGCTAGTGGCTACACCTTC.

Comment on this clone: The sample has other DNA sequences that encode this CDR3 too. The chain links TRBV7-2 to TRBJ2-1; 7 bases align to TRBD2. V was clipped by 5 bases and J by 2 bases; unmatched bases: 6. The CDR3 covers 15 residues. The germline V gene encodes CDR1 SGHTA and CDR2 FQGNSA. For the CDR3, the DNA is TGTGCCAGCAGCCAACTAGCGTTAACCTACAATGAGCAGTTCTTC. Translation: CASSQLALTYNEQFF.

V and J are TRBV5-1 and TRBJ2-2; the D gene is possibly TRBD2 (6 bases). This CDR3 has 15 amino acids. Trimming took 1 base from V and 0 from J, leaving 7 bases between them. Germline V lookup: CDR1 SGHRS, CDR2 YFSETQ. The CDR3 sequence is CASSLSSANTGELFF. DNA of the CDR3: TGCGCCAGCAGCTTGTCTAGCGCGAACACCGGGGAGCTGTTTTTT.

The gene calls are TRBV4-1 and TRBJ2-1; D is undetermined. The germline gives CDR1 MGHRA, CDR2 YSYEKL. The CDR3 is made up of 16 amino acids. V lost 2 bases and J 0 bases, leaving 11 bases between the germline ends. CDR3 sequence: CASSQPTEASYNEQFF. In nucleotides, the CDR3 is TGCGCCAGCAGCCAACCAACAGAAGCCTCCTACAATGAGCAGTTCTTC.

The rearrangement links TRBV7-8 to TRBJ2-7, with D tentatively TRBD1 (6 bases). Germline V gene lookup returns CDR1 SGHVS and CDR2 FQNEAQ. This CDR3 spans 12 amino acids. V lost 9 bases and J 3 bases, leaving 12 bases between the germline ends. The CDR3 protein is CASRDTYYEQYF. The CDR3, as DNA: TGTGCCAGTAGGGACACTTACTACGAGCAGTACTTC.

The rearrangement links TRBV5-4 to TRBJ2-7, with D possibly called TRBD1 or TRBD2 (5 bases each). The CDR3 runs to 14 residues. Germline values: CDR1 SGHNT, CDR2 YYREEE (reference sequence). Trimming took off 2 bases at V and 7 bases at J, with 16 bases between the two ends. CDR3 amino acids: CASSLGDLPWEQYF. Written as DNA, the CDR3 is TGTGCCAGCAGCTTAGGGGACCTACCGTGGGAGCAGTACTTC.

The chain combines TRBV6-1 with TRBJ1-4; a weak D match, TRBD1 (5 bases). This CDR3 is built from 15 residues. In germline, CDR1 is MNHNS, CDR2 SASEGT. V dropped 10 bases and J dropped 0 bases, with 15 bases sitting between them. The chain's CDR3 is CATRALQATNEKLFF. CDR3 nucleotides: TGTGCCACCAGGGCCCTCCAAGCAACTAATGAAAAACTGTTTTTT.

This rearrangement joins TRBV28 to TRBJ2-5, with TRBD1 as a possible D gene (5 bases). CDR3 length equals 19 residues. Trimming cost V 2 bases and J 1 base, with 23 bases left between them. Germline V gene sequence: CDR1 MDHEN, CDR2 SYDVKM. CDR3 bases: TGTGCCAGCAGTTTAGTTTTAGGGAAGGCCCAAAGGGGCCAAGAGACCCAGTACTTC. Protein: CASSLVLGKAQRGQETQYF. Drawing the rest from reference TRBV28 and TRBJ2-5, the complete variable domain is DVKVTQSSRYLVKRTGEKVFLECVQDMDHENMFWYRQDPGLGLRLIYFSYDVKMKEKGDIPEGYSVSREKKERFSLILESASTNQTSMYLCASSLVLGKAQRGQETQYFGPGTRLLVL.

A single count supports this clone. The rearrangement joins TRBV9 to TRBJ2-5, with 7 bases aligning to TRBD1. The CDR3 is made up of 15 amino acids. Germline values: CDR1 SGDLS, CDR2 YYNGEE. Trimming at V came to 4 bases and at J to 5 bases, leaving 11 bases not matched to a gene. The CDR3 protein is CASSTQGLDVETQYF. CDR3 coding DNA: TGTGCCAGCAGCACACAGGGGCTGGACGTTGAGACCCAGTACTTC.

The rearrangement links TRBV2 to TRBJ1-5, with D uncertain. V was shortened by 8 bases and J by 6 bases, with 11 bases between the two germline ends. The germline CDR1 and CDR2 sequences are SNHLY and FYNNEI. The CDR3 contains 12 residues. The CDR3 nucleotides read TGTGCCAGCCGAGGGCTGGCTCAGCCCCAGCATTTT. It specifies CASRGLAQPQHF.

This clone turned up a few times. The rearrangement links TRBV5-1 to TRBJ2-1, with unresolved D. The CDR3 sequence is 11 residues long. The germline gives CDR1 SGHRS, CDR2 YFSETQ. The V end was cut by 1 base, the J end by 8 bases, with 4 bases between. The CDR3 DNA follows: TGCGCCAGCAGCTTGTCCGATGAGCAGTTCTTC. As protein: CASSLSDEQFF.

This chain links TRBV7-2 with TRBJ2-1; the D gene is possibly TRBD2 (6 bases). CDR1 is SGHTA, CDR2 FQGNSA, per germline. This CDR3 region has 17 residues. The V end was cut by 3 bases, the J end by 7 bases, with 22 bases between. DNA for the CDR3: TGTGCCAGCAGCTTGGGCGGGACCCTATCTCGCGCAAATGAGCAGTTCTTC. Translating it yields CASSLGGTLSRANEQFF.

The rearrangement uses TRBV15 and TRBJ1-3; D not certain. CDR1 and CDR2 from the germline V gene are LNHNV and YYDKDF (reference sequence). The length of the CDR3 is 14 residues. Between the trimmed V and J ends, which lost 6 bases and 3 bases, there was a span of 12 bases. DNA for the CDR3: TGTGCCACCAGTGCGAAACAAAGTGGAAACACCATATATTTT. Protein product: CATSAKQSGNTIYF.

This chain uses TRBV7-9 with TRBJ1-1; 7 bases map to TRBD1. There are 14 residues in the CDR3. Unmatched junction bases numbered 5, after V lost 5 bases and J lost 2 bases. Germline V CDR1 and CDR2: SEHNR, FQNEAQ (reference sequence). The CDR3 loop is CASSLDRINTEAFF. The CDR3 DNA sequence: TGTGCCAGCAGCCTGGACAGGATAAACACTGAAGCTTTCTTT. Full variable domain (missing parts from reference TRBV7-9 and TRBJ1-1): DTGVSQNPRHKITKRGQNVTFRCDPISEHNRLYWYRQTLGQGPEFLTYFQNEAQLEKSRLLSDRFSAERPKGSFSTLEIQRTEQGDSAMYLCASSLDRINTEAFFGQGTRLTVV.

This chain connects TRBV10-3 to TRBJ2-7; D is tentatively TRBD1 or TRBD2 (5 bases each). The CDR3 is 15 residues long. With 4 bases removed from V and 2 bases from J, the gap between germline ends came to 15 bases. Germline values: CDR1 ENHRY, CDR2 SYGVKD. Here the CDR3 DNA reads TGTGCCATCAGTGGTGCCGGGACGAGGACCTACGAGCAGTACTTC. Residues: CAISGAGTRTYEQYF.

The rearrangement uses TRBV28 and TRBJ1-1; unclear D gene. The CDR3 runs 17 residues. V was trimmed by 0 bases and J by 2 bases, leaving 16 bases between them. CDR1 and CDR2 (germline): MDHEN, SYDVKM. The CDR3 is CASSLWGRGRANTEAFF. CDR3 DNA: TGTGCCAGCAGTTTATGGGGTCGGGGTCGGGCAAACACTGAAGCTTTCTTT.

Only one count was recorded for this clone. The chain joins TRBV6-1 to TRBJ2-3; the D gene is possibly TRBD1 (6 bases). V was clipped by 6 bases and J by 1 base, with 11 bases between them. Per the germline V gene, CDR1 is MNHNS and CDR2 is SASEGT. CDR3 length: 14 amino acids. The CDR3 loop is CASRKQGRTDTQYF. CDR3 nucleotides: TGTGCCAGCAGAAAACAGGGACGCACAGATACGCAGTATTTT.